This TCR beta chain was recovered during a study of CD4 T cell repertoires and nickel (TCRdb year 2020). Regarding this clonotype: Its antigen target is currently unknown. It has no much larger one-base neighbor in the sample; base qualities were not kept.

The CDR3 runs 15 residues from the cysteine to the phenylalanine. The read is trimmed to its CDR3 DNA, 45 bases read in frame from base 1. V was cut back by 4 bases and J by 0 bases, leaving a gap of 13 bases between them. According to the germline V gene (reference sequence), CDR1 reads SGHNT and CDR2 reads YYREEE. Libraries came from RT-PCR. TCRdb shows the sequencer as Illumina MiSeq. The public reads were reanalyzed by TCRdb: fastp trimming at Q25, MiXCR alignment, in-frame beta chains only. Rows are combined by CDR3 protein, so each entry shows the most common genes and DNA. The sample data list some 150 distinct CDR3 sequences, and around three quarters of these were observed just once. Less than 20% of the sample is held by the ten biggest clonotypes.

The sequence is built from TRBV5-4 and TRBJ1-2, with the D gene too uncertain to name. The sequenced material came from CD4+ T cells from blood, not recorded whether cultured. The clonotype originates from a human donor in a nickel allergy study, with or without nickel allergy (not recorded which). It is not recorded whether this sample comes from one donor or several. Here is the DNA: TGTGCCAGCAGCGTGGACGGACTAGCTAACTATGGCTACACCTTC. Its protein is CASSVDGLANYGYTF. The entire variable domain, with the stretches around the CDR3 drawn from the reference TRBV5-4 and TRBJ1-2 proteins, is ETGVTQSPTHLIKTRGQQVTLRCSSQSGHNTVSWYQQALGQGPQFIFQYYREEENGRGNFPPRFSGLQFPNYSSELNVNALELDDSALYLCASSVDGLANYGYTFGSGTRLTVV.